This passage covers 19 T cell receptor beta chains from one sample sequenced in a study of beta chain features in type 1 diabetes. Every isolated RNA sample was fully reverse transcribed, so sequencing captured expressed TCRB transcripts. The protocol was immunoSEQ multiplex PCR, while the TCRdb copy is restricted to in-frame clones and leaves out a portion. The repertoire holds about 900,000 clones, with around a sixth as singletons. The sequencing sample was made of naive CD4+ T cells from blood. These receptors were obtained from a woman aged 18-29 years in good health.

The V call is TRBV6-5, the J call TRBJ2-7; D may be TRBD1 (5 bases). Germline assignment: CDR1 MNHEY and CDR2 SVGAGI. V lost 0 bases and J 7 bases, leaving 13 bases between the germline ends. The CDR3 covers 14 residues. The CDR3 sequence: CASSYSPPSGEQYF. DNA for the CDR3: TGTGCCAGCAGTTACTCTCCACCCTCAGGGGAGCAGTACTTC.

J is TRBJ2-1 and V is TRBV19; the D is unclear. The CDR3 consists of 12 residues. Germline values: CDR1 LNHDA, CDR2 SQIVND (reference sequence). V shed 5 bases and J shed 2 bases, with 4 bases lying between them. The CDR3 region has the DNA TGTGCCAGTAGTTCGGCCTACAATGAGCAGTTCTTC. Translation gives CASSSAYNEQFF.

The chain uses TRBV15 and TRBJ1-5, with 8 nucleotides matching TRBD1. Per germline, CDR1 LNHNV and CDR2 YYDKDF (reference sequence). The CDR3 covers 18 residues. V dropped 0 bases and J dropped 4; count of bases not matched to a gene: 11. The CDR3 spells CATSRDRTGRTSNQPQHF. The CDR3 DNA reads TGTGCCACCAGCAGAGATCGGACAGGGCGCACCTCAAATCAGCCCCAGCATTTT.

The chain recombines TRBV20-1 with TRBJ2-4; 8 bases map to TRBD1. Per the germline V gene, CDR1 is DFQATT and CDR2 is SNEGSKA (reference sequence). Trimming at V came to 7 bases and at J to 8 bases, leaving 4 bases not matched to a gene. This CDR3 spans 11 amino acids. The CDR3 is CSGQGIDIQYF. The CDR3, as DNA: TGCAGTGGACAGGGGATTGACATTCAGTACTTC.

Details on this clone: Distinct nucleotide sequences in the sample also encode this CDR3. The chain couples TRBV7-9 to TRBJ2-7; possibly TRBD1 for D (5 bases). The CDR3 consists of 14 residues. CDR1 is SEHNR and CDR2 is FQNEAQ in the germline V gene (reference sequence). Trimming shortened V by 2 bases and J by 4 bases, and 12 bases separated the two germline ends. The CDR3 DNA reads TGTGCCAGCAGCTTATTTGACAGCAATTACGAGCAGTACTTC. It yields the protein CASSLFDSNYEQYF.

The table lists this clone with a few counts. The chain recombines TRBV15 with TRBJ1-3; the D gene is possibly TRBD1 (6 bases). The V gene's germline CDR1 is LNHNV and CDR2 YYDKDF (reference sequence). Trimming pared 5 bases from V and 0 bases from J, leaving 11 bases between. The length of the CDR3 is 15 residues. The CDR3 sequence is CATSRDRTSGNTIYF. CDR3 nucleotide sequence: TGTGCCACCAGCCGTGACAGGACCTCTGGAAACACCATATATTTT.

This clone showed up just a few times. The chain uses TRBV7-8 and TRBJ2-1; 7 bases line up with TRBD2. CDR1 is SGHVS, CDR2 FQNEAQ, per germline. The CDR3 loop spans 15 amino acids. Trimming took 5 bases from V and 1 from J; bases not matched to a gene: 5. The DNA of the CDR3 is TGTGCCAGCAGCGCGGGACTACTTTCCTACAATGAGCAGTTCTTC. Protein product: CASSAGLLSYNEQFF.

This clone was found a few times. This chain joins TRBV28 and TRBJ2-5, with D perhaps matching TRBD2 (6 bases). The CDR3 is 15 residues long. Germline V lookup: CDR1 MDHEN, CDR2 SYDVKM. Between the trimmed V and J ends, which lost 2 bases and 4 bases, there was a span of 14 bases. CDR3 in amino acids: CASSLGAAGTETQYF. The CDR3 region has the DNA TGTGCCAGCAGTTTAGGGGCGGCGGGGACAGAGACCCAGTACTTC.

The chain has TRBV5-4 and TRBJ2-3; 11 bases map to TRBD2. Trimming took 4 bases from V and 4 from J; bases not matched to a gene: 14. CDR1 and CDR2 (germline): SGHNT, YYREEE (reference sequence). The length of the CDR3 is 18 residues. CDR3 in amino acids: CASSKKRSTSGISDTQYF. The CDR3, as DNA: TGTGCCAGCAGCAAGAAGAGATCGACTAGCGGGATTTCAGATACGCAGTATTTT.

As to this clone: The sample has other DNA sequences that encode this CDR3 too. V and J are TRBV29-1 and TRBJ2-5, with 10 nucleotides matching TRBD2. The CDR3 has 13 amino acids. With 3 bases clipped from V and 2 bases from J, the junction kept 0 bases outside the gene matches. From germline, CDR1 is SQVTM and CDR2 ANQGSEA. The CDR3: CSVETSGQETQYF. CDR3 sequence (DNA): TGCAGCGTTGAGACTAGCGGGCAAGAGACCCAGTACTTC.

This clone was seen more than once but under ten times. The genes are TRBV7-2 and TRBJ2-2; no clear D gene. CDR1 and CDR2 (germline): SGHTA, FQGNSA. The CDR3 is 16 residues long. Trimming left V 0 bases short and J 6 bases short, with 14 bases between. The CDR3 region has the DNA TGTGCCAGCAGCTTAGCATCGACACAAGAAGCCGGGGAGCTGTTTTTT. Translating it yields CASSLASTQEAGELFF.

This clone showed up just a few times. The chain is built from TRBV6-5 and TRBJ2-7, with 7 positions matching TRBD1. The CDR3 length is 14 residues. Germline loops: CDR1 MNHEY, CDR2 SVGAGI. Losses at the gene ends were 6 bases for V and 3 bases for J; bases not matched to a gene: 8. This CDR3 reads CASRRDSWSYEQYF. CDR3 in DNA: TGTGCCAGCAGGAGGGACAGCTGGAGCTACGAGCAGTACTTC.

The CDR3 nucleotides are TGCAGCGCTGGCGGTTCCGATACGCAGTATTTT. This sequence encodes CSAGGSDTQYF. The chain has TRBV29-1 and TRBJ2-3; no definite D call. Trimming took 7 bases from V and 6 from J, leaving 11 bases between them. The germline V gene encodes CDR1 SQVTM and CDR2 ANQGSEA. The CDR3 is 11 amino acids.

This clone was detected only a few times. CDR3 protein: CASSLYQETQYF. The CDR3 DNA sequence: TGTGCCAGCAGCTTGTACCAAGAGACCCAGTACTTC. This rearrangement joins TRBV7-2 to TRBJ2-5, with unresolved D. V was clipped by 3 bases and J by 0 bases, with 2 bases between them. Germline values: CDR1 SGHTA, CDR2 FQGNSA. The length of the CDR3 is 12 residues.

As for this clone: At one end, the junction sequence differs from germline, possibly due to a read error. The same CDR3 is also encoded by other DNA sequences in this sample. The chain combines TRBV7-9 with TRBJ2-2, with a possible D match to TRBD2 (5 bases). The CDR3 runs 12 residues. Per the germline V gene, CDR1 is SEHNR and CDR2 is FQNEAQ (reference sequence). The DNA of the CDR3 is TGTGCCAGCACGGGTCTTCACGGGGAGCTGTTCTTT. Its translation is CASTGLHGELFF.

This clone was seen only a few times. The gene calls are TRBV9 and TRBJ2-7; 11 bases map to TRBD2. The length of the CDR3 is 15 residues. Germline values: CDR1 SGDLS, CDR2 YYNGEE. V dropped 3 bases and J dropped 4; count of bases not matched to a gene: 6. This CDR3 reads CASSAQLAGEYEQYF. Written as DNA, the CDR3 is TGTGCCAGCAGCGCCCAACTAGCGGGAGAGTACGAGCAGTACTTC. Complete variable domain (other parts from reference TRBV9 and TRBJ2-7): DSGVTQTPKHLITATGQRVTLRCSPRSGDLSVYWYQQSLDQGLQFLIQYYNGEERAKGNILERFSAQQFPDLHSELNLSSLELGDSALYFCASSAQLAGEYEQYFGPGTRLTVT.

This clone was seen a few times. V usage is TRBV7-2 and J usage is TRBJ2-7, with D tentatively TRBD2 (6 bases). CDR1 is SGHTA, CDR2 FQGNSA, per germline. The CDR3 is 15 residues long. Trimming cost V 4 bases and J 0 bases, with 13 bases left between them. The CDR3 region has the DNA TGTGCCAGCAGCTCGAGTAGCGGAAGCTCCTACGAGCAGTACTTC. This gives the protein CASSSSSGSSYEQYF.

The chain recombines TRBV19 with TRBJ2-2; possibly TRBD1 for D (6 bases). Trimming left V 3 bases short and J 3 bases short, with 8 bases between. Per germline, CDR1 LNHDA and CDR2 SQIVND (reference sequence). This CDR3 has 14 residues. The DNA of the CDR3 is TGTGCCAGTAGTATCCAGGGGTACACCGGGGAGCTGTTTTTT. Protein sequence: CASSIQGYTGELFF.

The chain is built from TRBV19 and TRBJ2-5, with D perhaps matching TRBD2 (5 bases). The V end lost 5 bases, the J end lost 4 bases, and 11 bases lay between the germline ends. The CDR3 contains 13 residues. CDR1 is LNHDA, CDR2 SQIVND, per germline (reference sequence). CDR3 sequence: CASSLGRGETQYF. The CDR3 DNA follows: TGTGCCAGTAGTCTCGGACGGGGAGAGACCCAGTACTTC.